A single sample is the source of the 7 T cell receptor beta chains below, sequenced in a study of long-term antiretroviral therapy in people with HIV. At the survey level, the v3.0 immunoSEQ assay was run. Using immunoSEQ multiplex PCR, the repertoire was profiled, and TCRdb retains in-frame clones only, with some absent. Among 24,000 or so clones listed, more than 70% were seen once. Sequencing used unsorted PBMCs, obtained 3 years after starting antiretroviral therapy. The receptors were gathered from a man aged 18 to 30 with HIV.

This clone has more than one count but fewer than ten. The chain uses TRBV6-1 and TRBJ1-1, with D uncertain. V was trimmed by 6 bases and J by 5 bases, leaving 13 bases between them. CDR1 and CDR2 from the germline V gene are MNHNS and SASEGT. The CDR3 is 13 residues long. The CDR3: CASSAERFTEAFF. The CDR3 DNA sequence: TGTGCCAGCAGCGCAGAGAGGTTTACTGAAGCTTTCTTT.

V is TRBV6-1 and J is TRBJ2-7, with 7 nucleotides matching TRBD2. The CDR3 is 14 residues long. V shed 4 bases and J 3 bases; nucleotides not matched to a gene: 6. The germline V gene has CDR1 MNHNS and CDR2 SASEGT. As DNA, the CDR3 is TGTGCCAGCAGTGTGGGGGACTACCACTACGAGCAGTACTTC. Its protein product is CASSVGDYHYEQYF.

The rearrangement links TRBV9 to TRBJ2-2; D unresolved. This CDR3 is built from 13 residues. Between the trimmed V and J ends, which lost 0 bases and 3 bases, there was a span of 3 bases. Germline CDR1 reads SGDLS; CDR2 reads YYNGEE. The CDR3: CASSVADTGELFF. In nucleotides, the CDR3 is TGTGCCAGCAGCGTAGCGGACACCGGGGAGCTGTTTTTT.

J is TRBJ1-3 and V is TRBV7-2; possibly TRBD1 for D (5 bases). The CDR3 spans 18 residues. With 5 bases removed from V and 1 base from J, the gap between germline ends came to 21 bases. Germline V lookup: CDR1 SGHTA, CDR2 FQGNSA. As DNA, the CDR3 is TGTGCCAGCAGCCGCTACGGGACTTTAAGTCAGTCTGGAAACACCATATATTTT. Protein: CASSRYGTLSQSGNTIYF.

The V and J genes are TRBV7-9 and TRBJ2-1, with D unresolved. CDR3 length equals 13 residues. The V end lost 2 bases, the J end lost 9 bases, and 11 bases lay between the germline ends. From germline, CDR1 is SEHNR and CDR2 FQNEAQ (reference sequence). The CDR3 protein is CASSLLSHPEQFF. The CDR3 DNA follows: TGTGCCAGCAGCTTATTGTCCCACCCTGAGCAGTTCTTC.

This chain joins TRBV7-2 and TRBJ2-7; unclear D gene. Germline V CDR1 and CDR2: SGHTA, FQGNSA. The V and J ends lost 5 bases and 7 bases respectively, with 21 bases between them. The CDR3 is made up of 15 amino acids. The CDR3 bases are TGTGCCAGCAGCCTGGCTTCCGACCGCCGTAAAGAGCAGTACTTC. This sequence encodes CASSLASDRRKEQYF.

This chain connects TRBV9 to TRBJ2-7; D remains ambiguous. Germline V gives CDR1 SGDLS, CDR2 YYNGEE. CDR3 length: 15 amino acids. Trimming took off 0 bases at V and 1 base at J, with 11 bases between the two ends. The CDR3 region has the DNA TGTGCCAGCAGCGTAGCAGTAGGGATGTCCTACGAGCAGTACTTC. It is translated as CASSVAVGMSYEQYF.